This entry features one T cell receptor beta chain sequence. What it binds is unknown. The entry originates in a study of cytomegalovirus exposure and HLA in healthy donors. PCR involved 60 Vbeta and 13 Jbeta primers. Repertoires were generated with immunoSEQ multiplex PCR, while TCRdb's copy carries only in-frame clones and drops some. This repertoire comprises around 35,000 clones; its ten largest clones make up 1.5% to 2%. At sampling all donors were nominally healthy, likely with unrecorded immune exposures. Study-wide results and caveats: According to a later analysis, donors in an Asian-associated ancestry cluster reportedly had fewer N-insertions than the approximately 670-donor mean. For TCR beta chains, V- and J-gene trimming was later linked to a missense DCLRE1C variant.

This receptor was taken from a woman aged 40 to 50 in good health and CMV-seropositive. The sequenced sample was PBMCs.

The chain's CDR3 is CASSFGQGERETQYF. The DNA of the CDR3 is TGTGCCAGCAGCTTTGGACAGGGCGAGCGGGAGACCCAGTACTTC. The chain recombines TRBV7-8 with TRBJ2-5, with TRBD1 matching over 8 bases. The CDR3 length is 15 residues. CDR1 and CDR2 (germline): SGHVS, FQNEAQ. V was pared by 3 bases and J by 5 bases, with 8 bases of the junction left unmatched.